A single sample is the source of the 30 T cell receptor beta chains below, sequenced in a study of vaccination and CD4 T cells after COVID-19. With the Oncomine TCR Beta short-read assay, DNA from cultured CD4+ T cells was sequenced. TCRdb reprocessed the PCR reads via MiXCR and lists one record per CDR3 protein. This repertoire shows about 15,000 distinct CDR3 sequences, approximately 40% found once; its top ten account for around 6%. Their antigen targets remain unknown. Regarding treatment: 10-day PBMC culture with coronavirus spike peptide pools or control peptides (ViraFEST assay). The sequencing here drew on CD4+ T cells from blood, cultured in vitro, taken before SARS-CoV-2 vaccination. The receptors here all came from a human donor who had recovered from COVID-19.

This clonotype has just a few counts. The chain employs TRBV6-1 and TRBJ2-1, with D possibly called TRBD1 or TRBD2 (5 bases each). Germline V CDR1 and CDR2: MNHNS, SASEGT. V gave up 8 bases and J gave up 0 bases, with 8 bases separating them. This CDR3 is 13 amino acids long. For the CDR3, the DNA is TGTGCCAGCGGGGCGGGCTCCTACAATGAGCAGTTCTTC. Amino acids: CASGAGSYNEQFF.

The chain has TRBV27 and TRBJ2-3, with 9 bases matching TRBD2. With V trimmed by 4 bases and J by 1 base, 3 bases remained unmatched. CDR1 is MNHEY and CDR2 is SMNVEV in the germline V gene (reference sequence). The CDR3 length is 15 residues. DNA of the CDR3: TGTGCCAGCAGTTCCCCTAGCGGGGGCACAGATACGCAGTATTTT. Translated: CASSSPSGGTDTQYF.

This clonotype was counted a few times. V usage is TRBV6-1 and J usage is TRBJ2-4, with D possibly TRBD2 on 5 matching bases. Trimming took 4 bases from V and 1 from J, leaving 5 bases between them. The CDR3 length is 13 residues. From germline, CDR1 is MNHNS and CDR2 SASEGT. CDR3 bases: TGTGCCAGCAGTGGGGAGGCCAAAAACATTCAGTACTTC. It encodes CASSGEAKNIQYF.

The J gene is TRBJ2-3, the V gene TRBV5-4; D is possibly TRBD1 (7 bases). Germline V gene lookup returns CDR1 SGHNT and CDR2 YYREEE (reference sequence). V was trimmed by 4 bases and J by 2 bases, leaving 14 bases between them. This CDR3 contains 15 residues. CDR3 in DNA: TGTGCCAGCAGCGCCCAGGGGGGATCCACAGATACGCAGTATTTT. Encoded protein: CASSAQGGSTDTQYF.

CDR3 DNA: TGTGCCAGCAGATCCGGACAGGGGGGCACCGGGGAGCTGTTTTTT. Translated: CASRSGQGGTGELFF. The genes are TRBV28 and TRBJ2-2, with 10 nucleotides matching TRBD1. The junction had 5 bases not matched to a gene; V was cut back by 6 bases and J by 4 bases. Germline V gives CDR1 MDHEN, CDR2 SYDVKM. This CDR3 is 15 amino acids long.

This rearrangement joins TRBV19 to TRBJ2-3; 10 nucleotides line up with TRBD1. Per the germline V gene, CDR1 is LNHDA and CDR2 is SQIVND (reference sequence). There are 15 residues in the CDR3. V lost 3 bases to trimming and J lost 5 bases; unmatched junction nucleotides: 5. The CDR3 spells CASSMGGTGVDTQYF. The CDR3 region has the DNA TGTGCCAGTAGTATGGGGGGGACAGGGGTAGATACGCAGTATTTT. Full variable domain (outside the CDR3, taken from reference TRBV19 and TRBJ2-3): DGGITQSPKYLFRKEGQNVTLSCEQNLNHDAMYWYRQDPGQGLRLIYYSQIVNDFQKGDIAEGYSVSREKKESFPLTVTSAQKNPTAFYLCASSMGGTGVDTQYFGPGTRLTVL.

This clonotype was seen more than once but under ten times. The gene calls are TRBV19 and TRBJ1-2, with 8 bases lining up with TRBD1. V was clipped by 8 bases and J by 6 bases; unmatched bases: 14. There are 15 residues in the CDR3. Germline values: CDR1 LNHDA, CDR2 SQIVND (reference sequence). The DNA for the CDR3 is TGTGCCAGTCAAACCCGGGCAGGGGGCGAGCATGGCTACACCTTC. This gives the protein CASQTRAGGEHGYTF.

The chain is built from TRBV11-3 and TRBJ1-1, with D possibly matching TRBD1 (6 bases). CDR1 is SGHNT and CDR2 is YENEEA in the germline V gene. The CDR3 contains 15 residues. Trimming took off 5 bases at V and 4 bases at J, with 17 bases between the two ends. DNA of the CDR3: TGTGCCAGCAGCCCCCGTCAGACGGGGGCCACTGAAGCTTTCTTT. Translating gives CASSPRQTGATEAFF. The whole variable domain, filled in from reference TRBV11-3 and TRBJ1-1, reads EAGVVQSPRYKIIEKKQPVAFWCNPISGHNTLYWYLQNLGQGPELLIRYENEEAVDDSQLPKDRFSAERLKGVDSTLKIQPAELGDSAVYLCASSPRQTGATEAFFGQGTRLTVV.

There are a few counts of this clonotype. This chain connects TRBV19 to TRBJ1-5; D is uncertain. In germline, CDR1 is LNHDA, CDR2 SQIVND (reference sequence). The V gene lost 5 bases and the J gene lost 4 bases, with 9 bases spanning the gap. The CDR3 consists of 13 residues. DNA for the CDR3: TGTGCCAGTAGTGCCGACCGTAATCAGCCCCAGCATTTT. The encoded protein is CASSADRNQPQHF.

The rearrangement joins TRBV7-8 to TRBJ2-3; no firm D call. Germline CDR1 SGHVS, CDR2 FQNEAQ. The CDR3 length is 16 residues. V was pared by 1 base and J by 5 bases, with 16 bases between. CDR3 sequence (DNA): TGTGCCAGCAGCTTAGATGGCGGATTTCGTGGAGATACGCAGTATTTT. Its protein is CASSLDGGFRGDTQYF.

This chain links TRBV6-2 or TRBV6-3 with TRBJ1-2, with 10 bases aligning to TRBD1. The ends lost 6 bases at V and 4 bases at J; junction bases unmatched: 5. Germline CDR1 and CDR2: MNHEY and SVGEGT. The CDR3 runs to 14 residues. For the CDR3, the DNA is TGTGCCAGCAGCATGGGACAGGGGACCTATGGCTACACCTTC. This gives the protein CASSMGQGTYGYTF.

This clonotype has a handful of counts. The chain joins TRBV19 to TRBJ1-5; D is ambiguous. There are 15 residues in the CDR3. CDR1 and CDR2 from the germline V gene are LNHDA and SQIVND (reference sequence). V dropped 7 bases and J dropped 7 bases, with 20 bases sitting between them. The CDR3, as DNA: TGTGCCAGTACGGGTAGGGCCTCGGGTGGGCAGCCCCAGCATTTT. Translating gives CASTGRASGGQPQHF.

The genes are TRBV6-4 and TRBJ1-1, with no clear D. The CDR3 runs 13 residues. Trimming took off 2 bases at V and 0 bases at J, with 4 bases between the two ends. Per the germline V gene, CDR1 is MRHNA and CDR2 is SNTAGT. The CDR3 region is CASSDRMNTEAFF. DNA for the CDR3: TGTGCCAGCAGTGACAGGATGAACACTGAAGCTTTCTTT.

A few counts support this clonotype. J is TRBJ2-7 and V is TRBV6-1; D uncertain. Trimming removed 6 bases at V and 8 bases at J, with 14 bases between. The CDR3 consists of 12 residues. Germline CDR1 MNHNS, CDR2 SASEGT. The CDR3 is CASSNQVFQQYF. The CDR3 DNA reads TGTGCCAGCAGCAACCAAGTTTTCCAGCAGTACTTC.

The J gene is TRBJ2-7, the V gene TRBV12-3 or TRBV12-4; 7 nucleotides agree with TRBD2. V dropped 3 bases and J dropped 3; count of bases not matched to a gene: 5. This CDR3 contains 14 residues. CDR3 in DNA: TGTGCCAGCAGTTTCGGGGCTAGCGGCTACGAGCAGTACTTC. Encoded protein: CASSFGASGYEQYF.

The chain is built from TRBV7-8 and TRBJ2-6; 8 bases fit TRBD2. CDR3 length: 19 amino acids. CDR1 is SGHVS, CDR2 FQNEAQ, per germline. The V segment lost 2 bases and the J segment 2 bases; nucleotides outside the gene matches: 11. In DNA form, the CDR3 reads TGTGCCAGCAGCTTACAAGGCGGGGGGCAAGCCCCTGGGGCCAACGTCCTGACTTTC. Translating it yields CASSLQGGGQAPGANVLTF.

This chain's CDR3 is CASSLARELFF. In DNA form, the CDR3 reads TGTGCCAGCAGCTTAGCCCGGGAGCTGTTTTTT. The chain uses TRBV7-2 and TRBJ2-2; D is undetermined. Per germline, CDR1 SGHTA and CDR2 FQGNSA. V was cut by 0 bases and J by 9 bases, with 2 bases left in between. This CDR3 region has 11 residues.

This chain uses TRBV6-1 with TRBJ1-1, with 7 bases aligning to TRBD1. Per the germline V gene, CDR1 is MNHNS and CDR2 is SASEGT. This CDR3 spans 17 amino acids. After removal of 5 bases from V and 1 base from J, the junction contained 13 bases not matched to a gene. The CDR3 DNA reads TGTGCCAGCAGTCGAACAGGGGTAGACATGCGGAACACTGAAGCTTTCTTT. Translated, it gives CASSRTGVDMRNTEAFF.

This chain links TRBV29-1 with TRBJ1-1; a weak D match, TRBD1 (6 bases). This CDR3 has 13 amino acids. CDR1 and CDR2 from the germline V gene are SQVTM and ANQGSEA. Trimming cost V 6 bases and J 0 bases, with 11 bases left between them. The CDR3 loop reads CSVPGQMNTEAFF. As DNA, the CDR3 is TGCAGCGTACCCGGACAGATGAACACTGAAGCTTTCTTT.

The chain uses TRBV7-2 and TRBJ2-1; 10 positions agree with TRBD2. Losses at the gene ends were 1 base for V and 8 bases for J; bases not matched to a gene: 8. Per germline, CDR1 SGHTA and CDR2 FQGNSA. The CDR3 consists of 16 residues. The CDR3 spells CASSLESLAGDYEQFF. DNA of the CDR3: TGTGCCAGCAGCTTAGAGTCGCTAGCGGGAGACTATGAGCAGTTCTTC. Drawing the rest from reference TRBV7-2 and TRBJ2-1, the complete variable domain is GAGVSQSPSNKVTEKGKDVELRCDPISGHTALYWYRQSLGQGLEFLIYFQGNSAPDKSGLPSDRFSAERTGGSVSTLTIQRTQQEDSAVYLCASSLESLAGDYEQFFGPGTRLTVL.

This clonotype occurred a few times. The rearrangement uses TRBV19 and TRBJ2-5; D tentatively fits TRBD1 or TRBD2 (5 bases each). CDR1 is LNHDA and CDR2 is SQIVND in the germline V gene (reference sequence). Between the trimmed V and J ends, which lost 4 bases and 4 bases, there was a span of 16 bases. There are 15 residues in the CDR3. The CDR3 nucleotides are TGTGCCAGTAGTACTCAGGGTGGGAGCGGAGAGACCCAGTACTTC. Translated, it gives CASSTQGGSGETQYF.

V gene TRBV19 combines with J gene TRBJ2-7; 9 positions match TRBD1. The CDR3 runs to 14 residues. Trimming at V came to 5 bases and at J to 2 bases, leaving 4 bases not matched to a gene. The V gene's germline CDR1 is LNHDA and CDR2 SQIVND (reference sequence). The CDR3 coding sequence is TGTGCCAGTAGTCTCGACAGGGGGGCCTACGAGCAGTACTTC. Its protein product is CASSLDRGAYEQYF. The full variable domain, in which reference TRBV19 and TRBJ2-7 provide the parts outside the CDR3, is DGGITQSPKYLFRKEGQNVTLSCEQNLNHDAMYWYRQDPGQGLRLIYYSQIVNDFQKGDIAEGYSVSREKKESFPLTVTSAQKNPTAFYLCASSLDRGAYEQYFGPGTRLTVT.

This clonotype was observed a handful of times. The V call is TRBV6-1, the J call TRBJ2-2; TRBD2 agrees at 11 bases. Germline loops: CDR1 MNHNS, CDR2 SASEGT. V dropped 4 bases and J dropped 7; count of bases not matched to a gene: 8. CDR3 length equals 16 residues. CDR3 sequence: CASSAQLAGDNGELFF. The CDR3 bases are TGTGCCAGCAGTGCTCAACTAGCGGGAGATAACGGGGAGCTGTTTTTT.

The genes are TRBV19 and TRBJ1-6, with TRBD1 as a possible D gene (6 bases). V was clipped by 3 bases and J by 6 bases, with 15 bases between them. This CDR3 has 16 amino acids. CDR1 and CDR2 from the germline V gene are LNHDA and SQIVND (reference sequence). CDR3 DNA: TGTGCCAGTAGTATGACAAGGGGGTTTCGTAATTCACCCCTCCACTTT. Its protein product is CASSMTRGFRNSPLHF.

The chain links TRBV7-2 to TRBJ1-1, with D uncertain. The CDR3 loop spans 15 amino acids. Trimming removed 3 bases from V and 2 bases from J, with 13 bases in between. Germline V gene sequence: CDR1 SGHTA, CDR2 FQGNSA. Here the CDR3 reads CASSFSPVSNTEAFF. CDR3 DNA sequence: TGTGCCAGCAGCTTCTCCCCAGTCAGTAACACTGAAGCTTTCTTT.

This clonotype was observed a handful of times. CDR3 DNA sequence: TGCAGTGTGGGGCAGGGGGCTTCAGGAGGTGGCTACACCTTC. Amino acid sequence: CSVGQGASGGGYTF. This chain uses TRBV20-1 with TRBJ1-2; 8 positions match TRBD1. Trimming at V came to 7 bases and at J to 7 bases, leaving 14 bases not matched to a gene. CDR3 size: 14 residues. Per the germline V gene, CDR1 is DFQATT and CDR2 is SNEGSKA (reference sequence).

This clonotype was seen more than once but under ten times. The chain has TRBV27 and TRBJ1-1; 7 bases map to TRBD1. The junction had 7 bases not matched to a gene; V was cut back by 5 bases and J by 1 base. The length of the CDR3 is 15 residues. Germline V gene lookup returns CDR1 MNHEY and CDR2 SMNVEV (reference sequence). DNA for the CDR3: TGTGCCAGCAGTCAGATCAGGGGGGGGAACACTGAAGCTTTCTTT. It is translated as CASSQIRGGNTEAFF.

This clonotype was picked up a small number of times. The chain couples TRBV12-3 or TRBV12-4 to TRBJ1-1; TRBD1 is a possible D gene (5 bases). V gave up 3 bases and J gave up 11 bases, with 10 bases separating them. CDR3 length equals 11 residues. CDR3: CASSLGVGAFF. CDR3 coding DNA: TGTGCCAGCAGTTTGGGGGTCGGCGCTTTCTTT.

This clonotype showed up just a few times. This chain links TRBV20-1 with TRBJ2-7; D is unclear. The CDR3 length is 12 residues. The V end was cut by 3 bases, the J end by 0 bases, with 6 bases between. CDR1 and CDR2 (germline): DFQATT, SNEGSKA (reference sequence). For the CDR3, the DNA is TGCAGTGCTAGGCTAAGCTCCTACGAGCAGTACTTC. Translation gives CSARLSSYEQYF.

The chain is built from TRBV11-3 and TRBJ2-2; 11 bases fit TRBD2. The CDR3 loop spans 18 amino acids. Losses at the gene ends were 1 base for V and 4 bases for J; bases not matched to a gene: 8. The germline gives CDR1 SGHNT, CDR2 YENEEA. The CDR3 protein is CASSLVSGSGGATGELFF. The CDR3 DNA reads TGTGCCAGCAGCTTAGTGTCCGGTAGCGGGGGGGCCACCGGGGAGCTGTTTTTT.